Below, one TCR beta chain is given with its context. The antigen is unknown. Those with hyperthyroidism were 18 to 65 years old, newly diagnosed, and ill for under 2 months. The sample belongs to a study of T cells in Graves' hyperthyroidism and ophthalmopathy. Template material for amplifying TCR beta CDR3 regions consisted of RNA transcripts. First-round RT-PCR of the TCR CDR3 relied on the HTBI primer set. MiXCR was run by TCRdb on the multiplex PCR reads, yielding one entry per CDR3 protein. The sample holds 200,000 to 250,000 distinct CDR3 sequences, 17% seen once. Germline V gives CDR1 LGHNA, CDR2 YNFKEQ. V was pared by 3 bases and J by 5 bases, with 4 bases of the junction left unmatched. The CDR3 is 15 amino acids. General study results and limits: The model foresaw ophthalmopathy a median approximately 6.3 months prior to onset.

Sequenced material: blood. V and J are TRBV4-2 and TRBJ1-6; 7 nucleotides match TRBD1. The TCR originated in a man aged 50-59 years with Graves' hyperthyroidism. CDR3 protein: CASSHVGQDNSPLHF. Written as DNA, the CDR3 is TGTGCCAGCAGCCACGTAGGACAGGATAATTCACCCCTCCACTTT.